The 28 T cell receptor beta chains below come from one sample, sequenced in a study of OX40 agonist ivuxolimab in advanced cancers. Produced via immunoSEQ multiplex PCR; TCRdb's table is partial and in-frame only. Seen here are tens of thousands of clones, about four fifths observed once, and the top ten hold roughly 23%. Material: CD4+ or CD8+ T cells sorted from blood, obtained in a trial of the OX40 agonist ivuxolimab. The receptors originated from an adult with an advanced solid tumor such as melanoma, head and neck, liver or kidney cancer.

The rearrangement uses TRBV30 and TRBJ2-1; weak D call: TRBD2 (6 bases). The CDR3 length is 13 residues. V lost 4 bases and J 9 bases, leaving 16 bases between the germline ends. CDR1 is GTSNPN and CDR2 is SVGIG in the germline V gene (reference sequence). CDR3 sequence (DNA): TGTGCCTGGATGGGCGGGGCTGGGGGTGAGCAGTTCTTC. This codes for CAWMGGAGGEQFF.

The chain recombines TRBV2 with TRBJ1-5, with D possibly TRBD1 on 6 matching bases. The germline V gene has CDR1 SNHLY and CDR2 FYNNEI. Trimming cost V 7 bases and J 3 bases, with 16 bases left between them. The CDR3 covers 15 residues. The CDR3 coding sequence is TGTGCCAGCACGGGGGGGCGGGTGAACAATCAGCCCCAGCATTTT. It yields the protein CASTGGRVNNQPQHF.

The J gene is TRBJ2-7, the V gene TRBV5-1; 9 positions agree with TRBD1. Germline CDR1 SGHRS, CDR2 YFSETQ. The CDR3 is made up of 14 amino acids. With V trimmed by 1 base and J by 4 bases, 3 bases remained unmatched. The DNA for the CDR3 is TGCGCCAGCAGCTTGTTACAGGGGGCTTACGAGCAGTACTTC. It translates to CASSLLQGAYEQYF. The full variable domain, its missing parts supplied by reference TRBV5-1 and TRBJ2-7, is KAGVTQTPRYLIKTRGQQVTLSCSPISGHRSVSWYQQTPGQGLQFLFEYFSETQRNKGNFPGRFSGRQFSNSRSEMNVSTLELGDSALYLCASSLLQGAYEQYFGPGTRLTVT.

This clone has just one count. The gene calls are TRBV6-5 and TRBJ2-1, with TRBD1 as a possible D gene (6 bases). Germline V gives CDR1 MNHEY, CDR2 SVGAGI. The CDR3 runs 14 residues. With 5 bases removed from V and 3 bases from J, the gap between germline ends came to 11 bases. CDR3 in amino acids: CASSPGVLYNEQFF. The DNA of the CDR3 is TGTGCCAGCAGTCCAGGGGTCCTCTACAATGAGCAGTTCTTC.

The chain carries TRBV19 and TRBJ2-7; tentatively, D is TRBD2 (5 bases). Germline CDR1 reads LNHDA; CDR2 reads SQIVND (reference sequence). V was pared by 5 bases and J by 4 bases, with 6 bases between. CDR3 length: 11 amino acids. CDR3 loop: CASSPGYEQYF. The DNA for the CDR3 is TGTGCCAGTAGTCCGGGGTACGAGCAGTACTTC.

DNA of the CDR3: TGTGCCATTGAAGCGGGAGCGAATGAGCAGTTCTTC. It encodes CAIEAGANEQFF. The rearrangement joins TRBV5-4 to TRBJ2-1; 8 nucleotides agree with TRBD2. The germline V gene has CDR1 SGHNT and CDR2 YYREEE (reference sequence). V trimming: 9 bases; J trimming: 7 bases; junction bases outside the gene matches: 6. CDR3 length: 12 residues.

The CDR3 DNA reads TGTGCCAGCAGATCGACAGTCAAGCAGACCCAGTACTTC. This gives the protein CASRSTVKQTQYF. The chain is built from TRBV7-9 and TRBJ2-5, with a weak D call TRBD1 (5 bases). CDR3 size: 13 residues. CDR1 and CDR2 (germline): SEHNR, FQNEAQ (reference sequence). The V gene lost 6 bases and the J gene lost 6 bases, with 14 bases spanning the gap.

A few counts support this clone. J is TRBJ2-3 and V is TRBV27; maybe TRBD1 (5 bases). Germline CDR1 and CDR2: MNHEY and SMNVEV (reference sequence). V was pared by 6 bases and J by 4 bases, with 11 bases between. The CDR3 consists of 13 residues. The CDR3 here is CASSASRADTQYF. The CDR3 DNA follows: TGTGCCAGCAGCGCCAGCAGGGCAGATACGCAGTATTTT.

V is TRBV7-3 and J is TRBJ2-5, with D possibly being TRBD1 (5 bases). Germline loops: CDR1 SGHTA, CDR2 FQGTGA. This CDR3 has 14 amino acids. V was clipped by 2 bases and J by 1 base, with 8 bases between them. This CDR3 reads CASSLYTGQETQYF. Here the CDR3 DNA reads TGTGCCAGCAGCTTATACACAGGCCAAGAGACCCAGTACTTC.

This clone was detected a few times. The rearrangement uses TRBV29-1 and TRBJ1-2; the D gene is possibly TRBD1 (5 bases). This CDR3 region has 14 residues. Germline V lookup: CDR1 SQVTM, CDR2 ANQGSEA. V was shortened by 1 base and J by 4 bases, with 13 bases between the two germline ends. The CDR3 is CSVEGGSGVYGYTF. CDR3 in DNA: TGCAGCGTTGAAGGGGGGAGCGGGGTCTATGGCTACACCTTC.

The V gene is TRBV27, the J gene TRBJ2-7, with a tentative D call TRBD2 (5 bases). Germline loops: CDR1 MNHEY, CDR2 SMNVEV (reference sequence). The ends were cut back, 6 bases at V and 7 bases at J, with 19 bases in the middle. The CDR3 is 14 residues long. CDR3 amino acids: CASSNLERPGEQYF. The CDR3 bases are TGTGCCAGCAGCAACCTCGAAAGGCCGGGGGAGCAGTACTTC.

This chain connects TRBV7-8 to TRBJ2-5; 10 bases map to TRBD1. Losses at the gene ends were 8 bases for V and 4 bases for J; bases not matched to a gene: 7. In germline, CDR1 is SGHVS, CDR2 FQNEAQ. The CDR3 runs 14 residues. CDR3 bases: TGTGCCAGCGAAGGGACAGGGGACCCAGAGACCCAGTACTTC. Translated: CASEGTGDPETQYF. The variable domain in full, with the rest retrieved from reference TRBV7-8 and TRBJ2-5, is GAGVSQSPRYKVAKRGQDVALRCDPISGHVSLFWYQQALGQGPEFLTYFQNEAQLDKSGLPSDRFFAERPEGSVSTLKIQRTQQEDSAVYLCASEGTGDPETQYFGPGTRLLVL.

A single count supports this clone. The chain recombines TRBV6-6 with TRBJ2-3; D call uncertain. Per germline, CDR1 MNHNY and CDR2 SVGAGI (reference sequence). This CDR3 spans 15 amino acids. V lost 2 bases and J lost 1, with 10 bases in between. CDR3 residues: CASSYVGEGTDTQYF. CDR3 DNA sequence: TGTGCCAGCAGTTACGTTGGGGAAGGCACAGATACGCAGTATTTT.

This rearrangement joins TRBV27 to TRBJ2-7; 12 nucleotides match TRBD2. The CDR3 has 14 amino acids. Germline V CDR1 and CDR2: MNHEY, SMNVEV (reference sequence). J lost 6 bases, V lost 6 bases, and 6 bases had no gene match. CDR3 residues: CASSPLAGGVEQYF. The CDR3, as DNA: TGTGCCAGCAGCCCACTAGCGGGAGGCGTCGAGCAGTACTTC.

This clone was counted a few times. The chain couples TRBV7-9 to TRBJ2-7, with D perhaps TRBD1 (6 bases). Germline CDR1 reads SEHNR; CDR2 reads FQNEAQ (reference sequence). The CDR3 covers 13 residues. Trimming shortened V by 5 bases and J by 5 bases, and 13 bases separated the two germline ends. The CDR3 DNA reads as TGTGCCAGCAGCCAAGTGGGGGCCGACGAGCAGTACTTC. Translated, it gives CASSQVGADEQYF.

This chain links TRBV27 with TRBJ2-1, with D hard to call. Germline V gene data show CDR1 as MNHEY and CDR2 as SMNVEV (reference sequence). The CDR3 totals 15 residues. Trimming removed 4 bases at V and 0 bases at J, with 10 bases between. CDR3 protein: CASSSLRSSYNEQFF. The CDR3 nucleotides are TGTGCCAGCAGTTCCCTCCGGAGCTCCTACAATGAGCAGTTCTTC.

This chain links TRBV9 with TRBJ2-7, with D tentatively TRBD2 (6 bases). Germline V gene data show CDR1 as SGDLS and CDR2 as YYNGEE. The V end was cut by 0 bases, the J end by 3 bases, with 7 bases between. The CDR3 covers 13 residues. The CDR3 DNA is TGTGCCAGCAGCGTAGGGGGGGACTACGAGCAGTACTTC. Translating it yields CASSVGGDYEQYF.

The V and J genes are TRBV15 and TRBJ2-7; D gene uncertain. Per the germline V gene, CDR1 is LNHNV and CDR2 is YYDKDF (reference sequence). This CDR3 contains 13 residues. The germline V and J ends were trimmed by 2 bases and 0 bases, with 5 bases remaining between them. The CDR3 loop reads CATSRTFSYEQYF. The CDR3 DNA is TGTGCCACCAGCAGAACTTTCTCCTACGAGCAGTACTTC.

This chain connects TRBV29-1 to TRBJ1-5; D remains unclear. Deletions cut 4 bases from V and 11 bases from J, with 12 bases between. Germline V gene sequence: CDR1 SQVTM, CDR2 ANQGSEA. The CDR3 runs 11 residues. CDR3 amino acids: CSVGLDGAQHF. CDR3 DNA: TGCAGCGTTGGCCTTGATGGAGCCCAGCATTTT.

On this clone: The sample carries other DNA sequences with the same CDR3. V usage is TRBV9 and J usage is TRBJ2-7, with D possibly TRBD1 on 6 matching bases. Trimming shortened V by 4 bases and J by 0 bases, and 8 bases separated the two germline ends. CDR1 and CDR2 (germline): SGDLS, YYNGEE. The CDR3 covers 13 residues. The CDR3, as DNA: TGTGCCAGCAGCCAGGGGAGCTCCTACGAGCAGTACTTC. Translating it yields CASSQGSSYEQYF.

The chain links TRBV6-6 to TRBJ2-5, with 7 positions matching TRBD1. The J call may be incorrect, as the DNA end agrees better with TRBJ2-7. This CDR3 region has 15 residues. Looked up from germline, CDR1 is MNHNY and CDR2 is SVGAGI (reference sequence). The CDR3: CASSYSPGQFYEQYF. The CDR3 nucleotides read TGTGCCAGCAGTTACTCGCCGGGACAGTTCTACGAGCAGTACTTC.

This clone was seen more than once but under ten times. CDR3 DNA sequence: TGTGCCAGCTCACCAGGTATCGGCACGAACTATGGCTACACCTTC. This translates into CASSPGIGTNYGYTF. The V gene is TRBV18, the J gene TRBJ1-2; D uncertain. V lost 2 bases, J lost 2 bases, and 12 bases lay in between. CDR3 length: 15 residues. The germline V gene has CDR1 KGHSH and CDR2 LQKENI. Combining the CDR3 with reference TRBV18 and TRBJ1-2 gives the whole variable domain NAGVMQNPRHLVRRRGQEARLRCSPMKGHSHVYWYRQLPEEGLKFMVYLQKENIIDESGMPKERFSAEFPKEGPSILRIQQVVRGDSAAYFCASSPGIGTNYGYTFGSGTRLTVV.

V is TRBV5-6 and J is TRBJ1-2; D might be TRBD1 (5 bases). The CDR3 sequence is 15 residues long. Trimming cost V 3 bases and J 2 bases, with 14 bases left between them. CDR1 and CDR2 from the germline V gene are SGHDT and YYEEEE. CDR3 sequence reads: CASSWGTEGNYGYTF. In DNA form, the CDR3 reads TGTGCCAGCAGCTGGGGGACCGAAGGAAACTATGGCTACACCTTC.

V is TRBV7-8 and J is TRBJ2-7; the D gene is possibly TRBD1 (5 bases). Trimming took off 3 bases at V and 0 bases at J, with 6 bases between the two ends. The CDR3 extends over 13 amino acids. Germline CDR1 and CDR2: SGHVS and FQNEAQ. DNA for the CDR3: TGTGCCAGCAGCTTCAGGGCCTCCTACGAGCAGTACTTC. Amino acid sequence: CASSFRASYEQYF. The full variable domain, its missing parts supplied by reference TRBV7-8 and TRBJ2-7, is GAGVSQSPRYKVAKRGQDVALRCDPISGHVSLFWYQQALGQGPEFLTYFQNEAQLDKSGLPSDRFFAERPEGSVSTLKIQRTQQEDSAVYLCASSFRASYEQYFGPGTRLTVT.

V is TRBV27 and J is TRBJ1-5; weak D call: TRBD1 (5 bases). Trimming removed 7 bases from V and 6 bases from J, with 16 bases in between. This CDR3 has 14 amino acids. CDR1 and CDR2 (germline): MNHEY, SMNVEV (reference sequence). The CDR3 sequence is CASNTGGFTQPQHF. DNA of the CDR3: TGTGCCAGCAATACAGGAGGGTTTACTCAGCCCCAGCATTTT.

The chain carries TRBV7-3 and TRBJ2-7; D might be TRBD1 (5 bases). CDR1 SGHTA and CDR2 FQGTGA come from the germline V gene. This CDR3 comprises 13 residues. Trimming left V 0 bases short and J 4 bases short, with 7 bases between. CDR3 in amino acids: CASSLTAGYEQYF. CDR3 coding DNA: TGTGCCAGCAGCTTAACGGCAGGGTACGAGCAGTACTTC.

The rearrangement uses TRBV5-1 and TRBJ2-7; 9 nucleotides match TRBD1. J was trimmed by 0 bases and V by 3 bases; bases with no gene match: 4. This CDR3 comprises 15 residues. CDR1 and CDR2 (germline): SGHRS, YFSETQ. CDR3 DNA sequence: TGCGCCAGCAGCTATGGGACAGGGAGCTCCTACGAGCAGTACTTC. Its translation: CASSYGTGSSYEQYF. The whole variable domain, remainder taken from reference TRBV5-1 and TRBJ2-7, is KAGVTQTPRYLIKTRGQQVTLSCSPISGHRSVSWYQQTPGQGLQFLFEYFSETQRNKGNFPGRFSGRQFSNSRSEMNVSTLELGDSALYLCASSYGTGSSYEQYFGPGTRLTVT.

The CDR3 DNA follows: TGTGCCAGCAGTCCAGAGACTAGCGGAGAGACCCAGTACTTC. The encoded protein is CASSPETSGETQYF. The chain joins TRBV27 to TRBJ2-5, with 9 nucleotides matching TRBD2. This CDR3 region has 14 residues. V lost 5 bases and J lost 4; bases outside the gene matches: 5. From germline, CDR1 is MNHEY and CDR2 SMNVEV (reference sequence).